The source of this TCR beta chain is a study of cytomegalovirus exposure and HLA in healthy donors. General observations from the study: In vitro, a few CMV-associated chains proved specific for CMV antigens.

With respect to this clone: The antigen is not known.

PCR involved 60 Vbeta and 13 Jbeta primers. TCRdb's copy holds only in-frame clones and misses some; the assay was immunoSEQ multiplex PCR. The sample shows roughly 190,000 clones, 60% to 80% of them seen only once. These donors counted as nominally healthy when sampled, but unrecorded immune exposures were likely. The length of the CDR3 is 15 residues. The V gene's germline CDR1 is MDHEN and CDR2 SYDVKM. V was clipped by 4 bases and J by 3 bases; unmatched bases: 6. The chain employs TRBV28 and TRBJ2-7, with 10 bases lining up with TRBD2. The receptor was isolated from a female donor in good health and CMV-seronegative. The sample consisted of PBMCs. The CDR3 protein is CASSSLAGAFYEQYF. The CDR3 DNA sequence: TGTGCCAGCAGTTCTCTAGCGGGGGCCTTCTACGAGCAGTACTTC.